This T cell receptor (beta chain) is drawn from a study of regulatory T cells in long-lasting Graves disease. Whole-study context: Patients newly diagnosed with Graves' had been on antithyroid drugs for under 3 months. General observations from the study: There were preferences for TRBV28, TRBJ1-2 and TRBJ2-5 in persistent disease.

Time point specified: newly diagnosed GD, antithyroid drugs for less than 3 months. RNA from PBMCs was the source of the TCR library. This clonotype was found many times. Its antigen remains unidentified. Investigators prepared the TCR beta libraries by applying iRepertoire HTBI primers and Arm-PCR of CDR3 regions. TCRdb ran MiXCR on the multiplex PCR reads and lists one entry per CDR3 protein. The sample has 200,000 to 250,000 distinct CDR3 sequences; approximately 18% are singletons. Germline assignment: CDR1 SEHNR and CDR2 FQNEAQ (reference sequence). The germline V and J ends were trimmed by 2 bases and 6 bases, with 11 bases remaining between them. CDR3 size: 14 residues. A further study also used this sample, focusing on T cells in Graves' hyperthyroidism and ophthalmopathy. That study adds: The definition of stable Graves' hyperthyroidism was no ophthalmopathy progression within 18 months.

This sample comprised peripheral blood mononuclear cells (PBMCs), obtained at new diagnosis, from a patient treated with antithyroid drugs. The genes are TRBV7-9 and TRBJ2-1; perhaps TRBD2 as D (5 bases). The TCR comes from a woman between 25 and 40 years old with Graves disease. The CDR3 loop reads CASSLPRAANEQFF. The CDR3, as DNA: TGTGCCAGCAGCTTACCGCGGGCCGCCAATGAGCAGTTCTTC.